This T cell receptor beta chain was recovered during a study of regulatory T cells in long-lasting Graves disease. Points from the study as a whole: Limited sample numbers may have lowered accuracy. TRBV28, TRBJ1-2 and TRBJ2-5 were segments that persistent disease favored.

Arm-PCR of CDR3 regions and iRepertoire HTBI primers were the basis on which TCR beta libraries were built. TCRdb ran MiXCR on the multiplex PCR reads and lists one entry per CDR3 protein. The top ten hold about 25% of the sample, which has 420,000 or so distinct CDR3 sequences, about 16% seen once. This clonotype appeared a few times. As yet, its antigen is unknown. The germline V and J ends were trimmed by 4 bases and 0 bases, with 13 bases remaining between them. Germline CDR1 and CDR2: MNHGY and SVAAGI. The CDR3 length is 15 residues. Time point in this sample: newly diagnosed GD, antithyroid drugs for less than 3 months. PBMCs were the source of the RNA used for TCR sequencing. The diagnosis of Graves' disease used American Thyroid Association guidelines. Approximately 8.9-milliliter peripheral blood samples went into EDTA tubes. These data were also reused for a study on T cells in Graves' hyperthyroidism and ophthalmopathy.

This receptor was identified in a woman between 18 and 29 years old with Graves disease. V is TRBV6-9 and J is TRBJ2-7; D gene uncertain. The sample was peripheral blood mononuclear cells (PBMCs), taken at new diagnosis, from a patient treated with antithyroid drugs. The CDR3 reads CASSSRTTSSYEQYF. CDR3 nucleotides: TGTGCCAGCAGTTCCCGGACCACCAGCTCCTACGAGCAGTACTTC.